These T cell receptor beta chains were read from a single sample in a study of OX40 agonist ivuxolimab in advanced cancers. Using immunoSEQ multiplex PCR, the repertoire was profiled, and TCRdb retains in-frame clones only, with some absent. The data hold about 81,000 clones, with roughly 91% observed a single time. The sequencing here drew on CD4+ or CD8+ T cells sorted from blood, taken in a trial of the OX40 agonist ivuxolimab. Every receptor here comes from an adult with an advanced solid tumor such as melanoma, head and neck, liver or kidney cancer. Each CDR3 is given with its conserved first and last residue. The D gene is left open where the match is weak.

j_gene: TRBJ1-2
v_gene: TRBV7-9
d_gene: NA
CDR3nt: TGTGCCAGCAGCGAACTCCCCACAGGGTTTGACTATGGCTACACCTTC
CDR3aa: CASSELPTGFDYGYTF

j_gene: TRBJ2-5
v_gene: TRBV10-3
d_gene: TRBD2
CDR3nt: TGTGCCATCAGTGAAACTAGCGGGGGACTCCAAGAGACCCAGTACTTC
CDR3aa: CAISETSGGLQETQYF

j_gene: TRBJ1-5
v_gene: TRBV19
d_gene: NA
CDR3nt: TGTGCCAGTAGGGGCGGTGGAAATCAGCCCCAGCATTTT
CDR3aa: CASRGGGNQPQHF

j_gene: TRBJ2-7
v_gene: TRBV7-2
d_gene: NA
CDR3nt: TGTGCCAGCAGCTCGACCCCGGGAGACCACGAGCAGTACTTC
CDR3aa: CASSSTPGDHEQYF

j_gene: TRBJ1-2
v_gene: TRBV27
d_gene: NA
CDR3nt: TGTGCCAGCGTCACAGCTGGCTACACCTTC
CDR3aa: CASVTAGYTF

j_gene: TRBJ1-2
v_gene: TRBV7-9
d_gene: TRBD1
CDR3nt: TGTGCCAGCAGCTCGACGGACAGGGAAGGAGGCTACACCTTC
CDR3aa: CASSSTDREGGYTF

j_gene: TRBJ1-2
v_gene: TRBV28
d_gene: NA
CDR3nt: TGTGCCAGCAGTTTGTGGGGCTCTGGCTACACCTTC
CDR3aa: CASSLWGSGYTF

j_gene: TRBJ2-2
v_gene: TRBV7-9
d_gene: NA
CDR3nt: TGTGCCAGCAGCTTATTAGGAGCGAGTCCCGGGGAGCTGTTTTTT
CDR3aa: CASSLLGASPGELFF

j_gene: TRBJ2-3
v_gene: TRBV18
d_gene: TRBD1
CDR3nt: TGTGCCAGCTCACCCGGGGGACAGGGTTTCAACAGGGATACGCAGTATTTT
CDR3aa: CASSPGGQGFNRDTQYF

j_gene: TRBJ1-5
v_gene: TRBV27
d_gene: NA
CDR3nt: TGTGCCAGCAGTTTTTCGAGGGGCGATCAGCCCCAGCATTTT
CDR3aa: CASSFSRGDQPQHF

j_gene: TRBJ2-7
v_gene: TRBV4-1
d_gene: NA
CDR3nt: TGCGCCAGCAGCCCAGGGGTATGGGGGGCGGAATACGAGCAGTACTTC
CDR3aa: CASSPGVWGAEYEQYF

j_gene: TRBJ2-7
v_gene: TRBV25-1
d_gene: NA
CDR3nt: TGTGCCAGCAGTGAAGATCCAGGGGTGGCCTACGAGCAGTACTTC
CDR3aa: CASSEDPGVAYEQYF

j_gene: TRBJ1-2
v_gene: TRBV10-1
d_gene: NA
CDR3nt: TGCGCCAGCAGTGGGGAACGGGCAGGCGCTAACTATGGCTACACCTTC
CDR3aa: CASSGERAGANYGYTF

j_gene: TRBJ2-7
v_gene: TRBV5-6
d_gene: NA
CDR3nt: TGTGCCAGCAGATCGGGACACTCTTACGAGCAGTACTTC
CDR3aa: CASRSGHSYEQYF

j_gene: TRBJ2-1
v_gene: TRBV7-8
d_gene: TRBD2
CDR3nt: TGTGCCAGCAGCTTAACCAGCGGGGGACTAGTTTACAATGAGCAGTTCTTC
CDR3aa: CASSLTSGGLVYNEQFF

j_gene: TRBJ1-2
v_gene: TRBV5-6
d_gene: TRBD1
CDR3nt: TGTGCCAGCAGCTTGGGGGACAGGGTAGAACGGACTAACTATGGCTACACCTTC
CDR3aa: CASSLGDRVERTNYGYTF

j_gene: TRBJ2-7
v_gene: TRBV27
d_gene: TRBD1
CDR3nt: TGTGCCAGCAGTACTTCCGGGACAGAGGACGAGCAGTACTTC
CDR3aa: CASSTSGTEDEQYF

j_gene: TRBJ2-7
v_gene: TRBV29-1
d_gene: TRBD1
CDR3nt: TGCAGCGTGGAGACAGGGAGCGCCTACGAGCAGTACTTC
CDR3aa: CSVETGSAYEQYF

j_gene: TRBJ2-2
v_gene: TRBV4-3
d_gene: TRBD2
CDR3nt: TGCGCCAGCAGCCACCGGAGTAGAGCGGGGAACCCCACCGGGGAGCTGTTTTTT
CDR3aa: CASSHRSRAGNPTGELFF

j_gene: TRBJ2-3
v_gene: TRBV7-9
d_gene: NA
CDR3nt: TGTGCCAGCAGCGCCACCGTGGCCCGGGGCACAGATACGCAGTATTTT
CDR3aa: CASSATVARGTDTQYF

j_gene: TRBJ2-7
v_gene: TRBV9
d_gene: NA
CDR3nt: TGTGCCAGCAGCGATCGGGCATCTGGGGACTACGAGCAGTACTTC
CDR3aa: CASSDRASGDYEQYF

j_gene: TRBJ2-7
v_gene: TRBV9
d_gene: TRBD1
CDR3nt: TGTGCCAGCAGCGCGGGACAGGACTACTCCTACGAGCAGTACTTC
CDR3aa: CASSAGQDYSYEQYF

j_gene: TRBJ1-5
v_gene: TRBV19
d_gene: TRBD1
CDR3nt: TGTGCCAGTAGTATTTGGGCAGGGGGACGCAATCAGCCCCAGCATTTT
CDR3aa: CASSIWAGGRNQPQHF

j_gene: TRBJ2-3
v_gene: TRBV7-3
d_gene: NA
CDR3nt: TGTGCCAGCAGCTTACTGAGCACAGATACGCAGTATTTT
CDR3aa: CASSLLSTDTQYF

j_gene: TRBJ1-2
v_gene: TRBV4-3
d_gene: NA
CDR3nt: TGCGCCAGCAGCCAAGATCTTAACCTCTATGGCTACACCTTC
CDR3aa: CASSQDLNLYGYTF

j_gene: TRBJ2-7
v_gene: TRBV5-1
d_gene: TRBD2
CDR3nt: TGCGCCAGCAGCTTGCGGACTAGCGCGACCTACGAGCAGTACTTC
CDR3aa: CASSLRTSATYEQYF

j_gene: TRBJ2-3
v_gene: TRBV11-1
d_gene: NA
CDR3nt: TGTGCCAGCAGCTTAGCGGGGGGGGCCCCTACAGATACGCAGTATTTT
CDR3aa: CASSLAGGAPTDTQYF

j_gene: TRBJ1-4
v_gene: TRBV2
d_gene: NA
CDR3nt: TGTGCCAGCAGTGAAGGGGAGGCAGGGTTTTGGCTGTTTTTT
CDR3aa: CASSEGEAGFWLFF

j_gene: TRBJ2-2
v_gene: TRBV19
d_gene: TRBD2
CDR3nt: TGTGCCAGTAGTATCATTCCGGGACTAGCGGGATCGAACACCGGGGAGCTGTTTTTT
CDR3aa: CASSIIPGLAGSNTGELFF

j_gene: TRBJ2-1
v_gene: TRBV27
d_gene: TRBD1
CDR3nt: TGTGCCAGCAGTCTCGGGACAGGGGCCAGAAATGAGCAGTTCTTC
CDR3aa: CASSLGTGARNEQFF